The entry that follows covers one T cell receptor (beta chain) sequence. Its target is not known. CDR1 and CDR2 from the germline V gene are SGHTA and FQGNSA. Trimming took 1 base from V and 0 from J, leaving 9 bases between them. The CDR3 runs to 16 residues. This sample is drawn from a study of shared clonotypes between healthy human individuals. Sequencing was at deep level. The sorted-subset replicate PCRs were given around 200 ng DNA, which is tens of thousands of T cell genomes. Using immunoSEQ multiplex PCR, the repertoire was profiled, and TCRdb retains in-frame clones only, with some absent. The sample has approximately 1.5 million clones; 95% to 99% are singletons. Study results and caveats: Across subsets, estimated richness was generally greater for naive than for memory populations.

The sample was naive CD4+ T cells sorted from blood. Regarding subset: CD45RA+ positively selected. The TCR sequence derives from a man in his thirties or forties in good health. The V and J genes are TRBV7-2 and TRBJ1-4, with a tentative D call TRBD1 (6 bases). The CDR3 bases are TGTGCCAGCAGCTTAGACAGGGCAGCAACTAATGAAAAACTGTTTTTT. Encoded protein: CASSLDRAATNEKLFF.